A selection of T cell receptor beta chains follows, all from one sample in a study of vaccination effects on CD4 cells after COVID-19. No antigen has been assigned to these receptors. Clones were sequenced by immunoSEQ multiplex PCR, and TCRdb holds only the in-frame ones, with some missing. The data show about 46,000 clones, about 74% seen once. Sequenced material: CD4+ T cells from PBMCs cultured without peptide, taken before COVID-19 vaccination. These receptors originate from a human donor who had a prior SARS-CoV-2 infection. CDR3s include the opening cysteine and the closing phenylalanine or tryptophan. A D gene is named only where the DNA matches it firmly. Some rows have no size entry. The others give once, few or many, or a class for an expanded clone.

d_gene,v_gene,abundance,j_gene,CDR3nt,CDR3aa
.,TRBV18,.,TRBJ2-7,TGTGCCAGCTCACCATTGGGGACATCCTACGAGCAGTACTTC,CASSPLGTSYEQYF
TRBD2,TRBV9,few,TRBJ2-1,TGTGCCAGCAGCGTAGAACTAGCGGGAGGGGGTCGCGAGCAGTTCTTC,CASSVELAGGGREQFF
TRBD2,TRBV3-1/TRBV3-2,.,TRBJ2-3,TGTGCCAGCAAACAGCGGGAGGGGCCCAGGGTTCTTACAGATACGCAGTATTTT,CASKQREGPRVLTDTQYF
.,TRBV2,.,TRBJ2-1,TGTGCCAGCAGAGTGGGGGGAAACAATGAGCAGTTCTTC,CASRVGGNNEQFF
.,TRBV4-2,.,TRBJ2-1,TGTGCCAGCAGCCAGACGGGGTTTCTGGCTGAGCAGTTCTTC,CASSQTGFLAEQFF
.,TRBV30,once,TRBJ1-1,TGTGCCTGGAGTGACGGATTTAACACTGAAGCTTTCTTT,CAWSDGFNTEAFF
TRBD1,TRBV3-1/TRBV3-2,.,TRBJ2-3,TGTGCCAGCAGCCCGACAGGGTTTTCAGATACGCAGTATTTT,CASSPTGFSDTQYF
.,TRBV28,.,TRBJ2-7,TGTGCCAGCAGTATAGCGGGGACAGGGCTTTCCTACGAGCAGTACTTC,CASSIAGTGLSYEQYF
.,TRBV5-4,.,TRBJ2-3,TGTGCCAGCAGCTTGTCTGGGCCGAGGGACACAGATACGCAGTATTTT,CASSLSGPRDTDTQYF
.,TRBV5-6,.,TRBJ2-5,TGTGCCAGCAGCCTAGGGACGGGACGGGAAGAGACCCAGTACTTC,CASSLGTGREETQYF
.,TRBV5-1,.,TRBJ2-7,TGCGCCAGCAGCTTGGGAGGGGAAAACGAGCAGTACTTC,CASSLGGENEQYF
.,TRBV12-3/TRBV12-4,.,TRBJ1-2,TGTGCCAGCCGGGATAACTATGGCTACACCTTC,CASRDNYGYTF
.,TRBV6-5,few,TRBJ1-2,TGTGCCAGCAGTTACTCCAGGGAACGCTACACCTTC,CASSYSRERYTF
.,TRBV5-8,once,TRBJ2-2,TGTGCCAGCAACAGCTTCCTCCAGGGACACACCGGGGAGCTGTTTTTT,CASNSFLQGHTGELFF
.,TRBV3-1/TRBV3-2,.,TRBJ2-1,TGTGCCAGCAGCCAAGTCCCGTACAATGAGCAGTTCTTC,CASSQVPYNEQFF
.,TRBV9,.,TRBJ2-1,TGTGCCAGCAGCGTAGGGTCCCAGTTGAATGAGCAGTTCTTC,CASSVGSQLNEQFF
TRBD2,TRBV20-1,.,TRBJ2-1,TGCAGTGCTAGTAAGCTAGCGGGAGGGGGGAGCGAGCAGTTCTTC,CSASKLAGGGSEQFF
TRBD1,TRBV5-4,.,TRBJ2-7,TGTGCCAGCAGCCCCTCAAGTCGGACAGGGCTTCGCTACGAGCAGTACTTC,CASSPSSRTGLRYEQYF
.,TRBV9,.,TRBJ1-1,TGTGCCAGCAGCGTAGTGGCCACAACGAACACTGAAGCTTTCTTT,CASSVVATTNTEAFF
.,TRBV19,.,TRBJ1-3,TGTGCCAGTAGTACTAATTCCGGCCACACCATATATTTT,CASSTNSGHTIYF
TRBD1,TRBV11-3,.,TRBJ2-2,TGTGCCAGCAGCTTATGGGACAGGGGTCCCGGGGAGCTGTTTTTT,CASSLWDRGPGELFF
.,TRBV19,.,TRBJ2-1,TGTGCCAGTAGTCCGCCTGGGTCCTACAATGAGCAGTTCTTC,CASSPPGSYNEQFF
.,TRBV28,once,TRBJ2-2,TGTGCCAGCAGTTTTCGGAACACCGGGGAGCTGTTTTTT,CASSFRNTGELFF
TRBD1,TRBV11-2,.,TRBJ1-4,TGTGCCAGCAGCCCGCCGGGGACAGGGCCCAATGAAAAACTGTTTTTT,CASSPPGTGPNEKLFF
TRBD2,TRBV4-3,.,TRBJ2-1,TGCGCCAGCAGCCAAGCGGCTAGCGGGAGGGCCACGAATGAGCAGTTCTTC,CASSQAASGRATNEQFF
TRBD1,TRBV3-1/TRBV3-2,few,TRBJ1-3,TGTGCCAGCAGCCAAGTCGGTTCAGGGGGCTCTGGAAACACCATATATTTT,CASSQVGSGGSGNTIYF
TRBD2,TRBV7-9,.,TRBJ2-7,TGTGCCAGCAGCTTAGAAGGCGGGGGGGCGGGAGAGCAGTACTTC,CASSLEGGGAGEQYF
TRBD2,TRBV7-2,.,TRBJ2-3,TGTGCCAGCAGCTTCGGCGGGAGAGTAGGCACAGATACGCAGTATTTT,CASSFGGRVGTDTQYF
.,TRBV7-2,.,TRBJ1-6,TGTGCCAGCAGCCTCTCCCGTTATAATTCACCCCTCCACTTT,CASSLSRYNSPLHF
.,TRBV19,.,TRBJ2-3,TGTGCCAGTAGTATCAGTAGCCCGGATACAGATACGCAGTATTTT,CASSISSPDTDTQYF